One sample yielded the 15 T cell receptor beta chains listed below, sequenced in a study of cytomegalovirus exposure and HLA in healthy donors. Sequencing was performed with immunoSEQ multiplex PCR; in TCRdb, only in-frame clones are kept and a portion is missing. The sample includes 110,000 to 150,000 clones, just over 90% of them seen just once. Input material: PBMCs. These receptors were obtained from a man between 18 and 35 years old in good health and CMV-seronegative.

The chain combines TRBV28 with TRBJ1-4; D is possibly TRBD1 (5 bases). The CDR3 has 14 residues. The germline CDR1 and CDR2 sequences are MDHEN and SYDVKM. V was pared by 6 bases and J by 7 bases, with 15 bases between. Here the CDR3 reads CASRLIGVGEKLFF. The CDR3 DNA reads TGTGCCAGCAGGTTAATAGGGGTCGGTGAAAAACTGTTTTTT.

The chain combines TRBV2 with TRBJ1-2, with D possibly being TRBD1 (6 bases). Trimming took off 2 bases at V and 3 bases at J, with 16 bases between the two ends. Per germline, CDR1 SNHLY and CDR2 FYNNEI. The CDR3 spans 16 residues. The CDR3 bases are TGTGCCAGCAGTGAAACAGGGCGCCCTGGACACTATGGCTACACCTTC. Protein product: CASSETGRPGHYGYTF.

Turning to this clone: Within the sample, other DNA sequences also encode this same CDR3. V gene TRBV27 combines with J gene TRBJ1-1, with no clear D. V was trimmed by 2 bases and J by 5 bases, leaving 6 bases between them. This CDR3 comprises 12 residues. From germline, CDR1 is MNHEY and CDR2 SMNVEV (reference sequence). The CDR3 region is CASSLRGTEAFF. The CDR3 nucleotides read TGTGCCAGCAGTTTAAGAGGGACTGAAGCTTTCTTT.

The chain recombines TRBV11-3 with TRBJ2-3, with 8 bases identical to TRBD2. The CDR3 totals 15 residues. The V gene end was trimmed by 3 bases and the J gene end by 2 bases; junction bases not matched to a gene: 4. Per germline, CDR1 SGHNT and CDR2 YENEEA. In DNA form, the CDR3 reads TGTGCCAGCAGCTTCAGAGCGGGGGACACAGATACGCAGTATTTT. It encodes CASSFRAGDTDTQYF. The whole variable domain, filled in from reference TRBV11-3 and TRBJ2-3, reads EAGVVQSPRYKIIEKKQPVAFWCNPISGHNTLYWYLQNLGQGPELLIRYENEEAVDDSQLPKDRFSAERLKGVDSTLKIQPAELGDSAVYLCASSFRAGDTDTQYFGPGTRLTVL.

The chain is built from TRBV2 and TRBJ2-3, with 8 bases identical to TRBD2. Germline lookup yields CDR1 SNHLY and CDR2 FYNNEI. This CDR3 contains 16 residues. The J segment lost 2 bases and the V segment lost 7 bases, leaving 11 bases of the junction unmatched. The chain's CDR3 is CASTGRDRPLTDTQYF. CDR3 DNA sequence: TGTGCCAGCACCGGGAGGGACCGACCGCTCACAGATACGCAGTATTTT.

V and J are TRBV7-2 and TRBJ2-2; no firm D call. Germline V gives CDR1 SGHTA, CDR2 FQGNSA. V lost 5 bases and J 5 bases, leaving 12 bases between the germline ends. This CDR3 comprises 14 residues. CDR3: CASSPIGETGELFF. The DNA for the CDR3 is TGTGCCAGCAGCCCCATCGGAGAAACCGGGGAGCTGTTTTTT.

This clone was recorded only once. V gene TRBV5-1 combines with J gene TRBJ2-1, with D perhaps matching TRBD2 (5 bases). Germline-derived CDR1 and CDR2 are SGHRS and YFSETQ. CDR3 length: 13 amino acids. V shed 0 bases and J shed 6 bases, with 7 bases lying between them. CDR3 sequence reads: CASSLVGSNEQFF. CDR3 nucleotides: TGCGCCAGCAGCTTGGTGGGGAGCAATGAGCAGTTCTTC.

The chain recombines TRBV6-5 with TRBJ2-5; 9 bases match TRBD2. Germline V gives CDR1 MNHEY, CDR2 SVGAGI. J was trimmed by 2 bases and V by 6 bases; bases with no gene match: 4. The CDR3 runs 14 residues. The CDR3 spells CASRPSGGQETQYF. CDR3 DNA: TGTGCCAGCAGGCCAAGCGGGGGGCAAGAGACCCAGTACTTC.

V is TRBV11-2 and J is TRBJ1-2; D is possibly TRBD1 (6 bases). The CDR3 is 15 residues long. Germline loops: CDR1 SGHAT, CDR2 FQNNGV. With 5 bases removed from V and 3 bases from J, the gap between germline ends came to 16 bases. The CDR3 sequence is CASSLHREVDYGYTF. DNA for the CDR3: TGTGCCAGCAGCCTTCACAGGGAAGTCGACTATGGCTACACCTTC.

This clone was observed once. The chain links TRBV25-1 to TRBJ2-1; D is unresolved. The V end lost 5 bases, the J end lost 10 bases, and 18 bases lay between the germline ends. Germline CDR1 MGHDK, CDR2 SYGVNS. CDR3 length equals 14 residues. The CDR3, as DNA: TGTGCCAGCAGTCGAATGGCCATATCCAGGGAGCAGTTCTTC. Amino acid sequence: CASSRMAISREQFF.

A note on this clone: In the same sample, other DNA sequences code for this CDR3. V is TRBV9 and J is TRBJ2-7; 12 bases are shared with TRBD2. The CDR3 consists of 15 residues. V lost 0 bases to trimming and J lost 4 bases; unmatched junction nucleotides: 2. The V gene's germline CDR1 is SGDLS and CDR2 YYNGEE. The CDR3 reads CASSVGTSGGYEQYF. As DNA, the CDR3 is TGTGCCAGCAGCGTAGGTACTAGCGGGGGGTACGAGCAGTACTTC. Combining the CDR3 with reference TRBV9 and TRBJ2-7 gives the whole variable domain DSGVTQTPKHLITATGQRVTLRCSPRSGDLSVYWYQQSLDQGLQFLIQYYNGEERAKGNILERFSAQQFPDLHSELNLSSLELGDSALYFCASSVGTSGGYEQYFGPGTRLTVT.

The genes are TRBV5-1 and TRBJ1-1; D is unresolved. The CDR3 is 15 residues long. The V gene lost 0 bases and the J gene lost 1 base, with 10 bases spanning the gap. Germline CDR1 and CDR2: SGHRS and YFSETQ. The chain's CDR3 is CASSLAPTPNTEAFF. In DNA form, the CDR3 reads TGCGCCAGCAGCTTGGCTCCCACTCCGAACACTGAAGCTTTCTTT.

The V and J genes are TRBV10-2 and TRBJ2-2, with unresolved D. The germline V gene encodes CDR1 WSHSY and CDR2 SAAADI. Trimming took off 7 bases at V and 2 bases at J, with 8 bases between the two ends. CDR3 size: 13 residues. CDR3 region: CASKPRNTGELFF. CDR3 nucleotides: TGCGCCAGCAAGCCGCGAAACACCGGGGAGCTGTTTTTT.

J is TRBJ2-1 and V is TRBV7-2, with TRBD1 matching over 9 bases. The V gene's germline CDR1 is SGHTA and CDR2 FQGNSA. This CDR3 is 16 amino acids long. Germline trimming cut 0 bases from V and 1 base from J; bases unmatched to any gene: 1. Written as DNA, the CDR3 is TGTGCCAGCAGCTTAGCAGGGACAGGGTCCTACAATGAGCAGTTCTTC. Translated, it gives CASSLAGTGSYNEQFF. The complete variable domain, with remaining parts taken from reference TRBV7-2 and TRBJ2-1, reads GAGVSQSPSNKVTEKGKDVELRCDPISGHTALYWYRQSLGQGLEFLIYFQGNSAPDKSGLPSDRFSAERTGGSVSTLTIQRTQQEDSAVYLCASSLAGTGSYNEQFFGPGTRLTVL.

The rearrangement joins TRBV7-2 to TRBJ1-4, with D perhaps matching TRBD1 (5 bases). CDR1 is SGHTA and CDR2 is FQGNSA in the germline V gene. V gave up 3 bases and J gave up 4 bases, with 6 bases separating them. The CDR3 extends over 13 amino acids. DNA of the CDR3: TGTGCCAGCAGCTTTGACAGTAATGAAAAACTGTTTTTT. This codes for CASSFDSNEKLFF.